This TCR beta chain was sequenced in a study of T cells in Graves' hyperthyroidism and ophthalmopathy. RNA transcripts gave rise to amplified TCR beta CDR3 regions. TCR CDR3 regions were first amplified by RT-PCR with HTBI primers. TCRdb used MiXCR to reprocess the multiplex PCR reads, holding one entry per CDR3 protein. The profile shows 250,000 to 400,000 distinct CDR3 sequences, about an eighth of them singletons. The CDR3 consists of 13 residues. Trimming took 6 bases from V and 1 from J, leaving 7 bases between them. Uncontrolled infection, other autoimmune disease, pregnancy or lactation led to exclusion. Clinical symptoms, serum thyroxine, TRAb, thyroid ultrasound and orbital computed tomography established diagnosis. Points from the study as a whole: In the blood, most expanded thyroid clonotypes above 0.001 appeared as well.

This clonotype was picked up a small number of times. Its antigen is unknown. This TCR derives from a woman aged 40 to 50 with Graves' ophthalmopathy. V gene TRBV12-3 or TRBV12-4 combines with J gene TRBJ1-5; a possible D gene is TRBD1 (5 bases). The sample was blood. This CDR3 reads CASRWGSNQPQHF. CDR3 nucleotide sequence: TGTGCCAGCAGGTGGGGGAGCAATCAGCCCCAGCATTTT.